This note documents a single T cell receptor beta chain sequence. Its antigen is not known. V lost 4 bases and J 2 bases, leaving 17 bases between the germline ends. CDR3 size: 16 residues. Germline CDR1 is SNHLY and CDR2 is FYNNEI. Each of the donors was a healthy bone marrow donor. The PCR had 60 Vbeta and 13 Jbeta primers. Data came from immunoSEQ multiplex PCR; TCRdb stores just in-frame clones and leaves some out. Here the sample spans roughly 140,000 clones, 60% to 80% being singletons. The record originates from a study of cytomegalovirus exposure and HLA in healthy donors. Study context: The Caucasian-associated ancestry cluster contained around four fifths of the roughly 370 genotyped donors. Findings of the study overall: Evidence from a later analysis indicated that most CMV-associated TCR beta chains looked HLA-restricted. In a later analysis, TCR beta V- and J-gene trimming showed a link to a missense DCLRE1C variant.

This chain joins TRBV2 and TRBJ2-5; maybe TRBD2 (5 bases). The receptor was isolated from a middle-aged woman in good health and CMV-seropositive. Sequenced material: PBMCs. CDR3 sequence: CASSVLGPTIQETQYF. The CDR3, as DNA: TGTGCCAGCAGTGTCCTGGGTCCGACTATTCAAGAGACCCAGTACTTC. Drawing the rest from reference TRBV2 and TRBJ2-5, the complete variable domain is EPEVTQTPSHQVTQMGQEVILRCVPISNHLYFYWYRQILGQKVEFLVSFYNNEISEKSEIFDDQFSVERPDGSNFTLKIRSTKLEDSAMYFCASSVLGPTIQETQYFGPGTRLLVL.